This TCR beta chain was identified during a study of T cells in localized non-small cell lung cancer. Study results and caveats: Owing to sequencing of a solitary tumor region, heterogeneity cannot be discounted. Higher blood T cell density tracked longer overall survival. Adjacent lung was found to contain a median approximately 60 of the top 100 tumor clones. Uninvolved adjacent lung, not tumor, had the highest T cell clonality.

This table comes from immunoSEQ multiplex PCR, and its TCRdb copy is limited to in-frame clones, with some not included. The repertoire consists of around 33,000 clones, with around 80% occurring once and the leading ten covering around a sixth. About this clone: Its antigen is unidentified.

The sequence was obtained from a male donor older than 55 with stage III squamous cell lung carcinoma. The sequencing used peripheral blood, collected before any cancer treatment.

The CDR3 loop is CASSRTWTGGNEQFF. In DNA form, the CDR3 reads TGTGCCAGCAGTCGGACCTGGACAGGGGGGAATGAGCAGTTCTTC. The chain uses TRBV27 and TRBJ2-1, with 10 bases identical to TRBD1. This CDR3 has 15 amino acids. Per germline, CDR1 MNHEY and CDR2 SMNVEV (reference sequence). The trim removed 5 bases at V and 7 bases at J, leaving 8 bases unmatched.